Listed below are T cell receptor beta chains from one sample, sequenced in a study of Graves' ophthalmopathy and Graves' hyperthyroidism. One entry per CDR3 protein results from TCRdb running MiXCR on the multiplex PCR reads. The sample includes some 240,000 distinct CDR3 sequences, approximately 42% of them seen just once. The sample consisted of peripheral blood. The receptors originated from an adult man with Graves' ophthalmopathy. The CDR3 runs from the conserved cysteine through the conserved F or W. Each record gives: clone size, V gene, D gene, J gene, CDR3 length, CDR3 DNA, CDR3 protein. A D gene is named only where the DNA matches it firmly. A clone size is listed for some rows: how often the clone was seen (once, few, many), or a class if it is expanded.

-	TRBV29-1	-	TRBJ1-2	12	TGCAGCGTTGATGACGGGGACTATGGCTACACCTTC	CSVDDGDYGYTF
-	TRBV12-5	-	TRBJ2-7	14	TGTGCTAGTGGTTTGGCGACAGAGGTCTACGAGCAGTACTTC	CASGLATEVYEQYF
-	TRBV20-1	-	TRBJ1-1	14	TGCAGTGCTAGTTCGTCCCGGGGGGCCCCTGAAGCTTTCTTT	CSASSSRGAPEAFF
many	TRBV20-1	-	TRBJ1-1	15	TGCAGTGCTAGACCCCCGGGACAAAGGAACACTGAAGCTTTCTTT	CSARPPGQRNTEAFF
-	TRBV7-2	TRBD1	TRBJ2-1	14	TGTGCCAGCAGTCCGGACAGGGGCAGACGCGAGCAGTTCTTC	CASSPDRGRREQFF
few	TRBV9	-	TRBJ2-7	11	TGTGCCAGCACGCGATCCTACGAGCAGTACTTC	CASTRSYEQYF
-	TRBV5-1	-	TRBJ1-2	15	TGCGCCAGCAGCTTGGATGTTAGGACACAAGCTGGCTACACCTTC	CASSLDVRTQAGYTF
-	TRBV20-1	-	TRBJ1-2	13	TGCAGTGCCCTGAACCGGACAGATTATGGCTACACCTTC	CSALNRTDYGYTF
-	TRBV25-1	-	TRBJ2-7	11	TGTGCCAGCAGTGACAGGGGAGTACAGTACTTC	CASSDRGVQYF
-	TRBV10-2	TRBD1	TRBJ2-2	16	TGTGCCAGCAGCGGCAGGGGGACCTCGAACACCGGGGAGCTGTTTTTT	CASSGRGTSNTGELFF
few	TRBV29-1	-	TRBJ2-7	13	TGCAGCGTTGAAGCCCAGGGCTCCTACGAGCAGTACTTC	CSVEAQGSYEQYF
-	TRBV12-3/TRBV12-4	TRBD1	TRBJ1-6	17	TGTGCCAGCAGTTCTTTAACAGGGGGCGTTGATTATTCACCCCTCCACTTT	CASSSLTGGVDYSPLHF
few	TRBV20-1	-	TRBJ1-5	14	TGCAGTGCTACAGGACAGTCGGGCAATCAGCCCCAGCATTTT	CSATGQSGNQPQHF
once	TRBV12-3/TRBV12-4	-	TRBJ1-3	15	TGTGCCAGCAGTTTAGCGAGGGCCAGGGGAAACACCATATATTTT	CASSLARARGNTIYF
-	TRBV9	TRBD1	TRBJ1-6	15	TGCGCCAGCAGCCCTCTGACAGGGTTTAATTCACCCCTCCACTTT	CASSPLTGFNSPLHF
-	TRBV29-1	-	TRBJ2-2	15	TGCAGCGTTGAAGGACAGGGAGGTGTGACCGGGGAGCTGTTTTTT	CSVEGQGGVTGELFF
many	TRBV7-2	-	TRBJ2-7	12	TGTGCCAGCAGCTTAGCCGGGCGAGAGCAGTACTTC	CASSLAGREQYF
-	TRBV7-2	-	TRBJ1-6	17	TGTGCCAGCAGCTTACAGCCCCAGTGGTCCTATAATTCACCCCTCCACTTT	CASSLQPQWSYNSPLHF
-	TRBV20-1	TRBD1	TRBJ1-5	14	TGCAGTGCCCCGGGACAGGGTGTCGGTCAGCCCCAGCATTTT	CSAPGQGVGQPQHF
few	TRBV7-2	TRBD1	TRBJ1-2	17	TGTGCCAGCAGCTTAGATTCGGGACAGGGGGCTGGTTATGGCTACACCTTC	CASSLDSGQGAGYGYTF
-	TRBV24-1	-	TRBJ2-5	14	TGTGCCACCAGTGATATCCAGCAGCAAGAGACCCAGTACTTC	CATSDIQQQETQYF
-	TRBV5-1	-	TRBJ1-3	16	TGCGCCAGCAGCGCCGGACTCCAGAGCTCTGGAAACACCATATATTTT	CASSAGLQSSGNTIYF
few	TRBV5-1	TRBD1	TRBJ1-1	13	TGCGCCAGCAGGGCCGGGACAGGGCTTCGAGCTTTCTTT	CASRAGTGLRAFF
many	TRBV10-3	-	TRBJ1-5	14	TGTGCCATCAGTGACGGGGAGGGCAATCAGCCCCAGCATTTT	CAISDGEGNQPQHF
-	TRBV7-3	-	TRBJ2-7	16	TGTGCCAGCAGCCGGGGGCGCGGGTCCTCCTCCTACGAGCAGTACTTC	CASSRGRGSSSYEQYF
-	TRBV7-2	-	TRBJ1-6	13	TGTGCCAGCAGCTTAGGTCGTTATTCACCCCTCCACTTT	CASSLGRYSPLHF
-	TRBV11-3	-	TRBJ1-2	14	TGTGCCAGCAGCCCAGAGAGAGCGATCTATGGCTACACCTTC	CASSPERAIYGYTF
-	TRBV5-1	-	TRBJ1-2	14	TGCGCCAGCACCAACAGTACAGGGCAGATTGGCTACACCTTC	CASTNSTGQIGYTF
many	TRBV29-1	-	TRBJ1-1	13	TGCAGCGTTGACCTTGAGACGAACACTGAAGCTTTCTTT	CSVDLETNTEAFF
many	TRBV29-1	-	TRBJ2-7	11	TGCAGCGTTGGGGCAGGGAGGGAGCAGTACTTC	CSVGAGREQYF
-	TRBV7-9	-	TRBJ2-5	13	TGTGCCAGCAGCTCCCGACAGAAAGAGACCCAGTACTTC	CASSSRQKETQYF
-	TRBV7-9	-	TRBJ1-1	14	TGTGCCAGCAGCCGCGCCCCCCGGGACACTGAAGCTTTCTTT	CASSRAPRDTEAFF
-	TRBV7-9	-	TRBJ1-5	14	TGTGCCAGCAGCTTCGGGGGCCTCAATCAGCCCCAGCATTTT	CASSFGGLNQPQHF
once	TRBV7-6	-	TRBJ2-2	13	TGTGCCAGCAGCTCGAGTCGTAACGGGGAGCTGTTTTTT	CASSSSRNGELFF
once	TRBV2	TRBD1	TRBJ1-5	15	TGTGCCAGCAGAGATGGGACAGGGGACGAGCAGCCCCAGCATTTT	CASRDGTGDEQPQHF
-	TRBV7-9	-	TRBJ1-6	14	TGTGCCAGCAGCTCTAAAACAGGGATCGCACCCCTCCACTTT	CASSSKTGIAPLHF
many	TRBV15	-	TRBJ2-5	15	TGTGCCACCAGCAGAGGGGGGGCCGCTCAAGAGACCCAGTACTTC	CATSRGGAAQETQYF
-	TRBV9	TRBD1	TRBJ2-5	17	TGTGCCAGCAGCGTAGCTCAGGCCAGGGGGCTCCAAGAGACCCAGTACTTC	CASSVAQARGLQETQYF
-	TRBV11-3	-	TRBJ2-5	15	TGTGCCAGCAGCCAAGATACCAGGGCTGAAGAGACCCAGTACTTC	CASSQDTRAEETQYF
-	TRBV15	-	TRBJ2-1	16	TGTGCCACCAGTGAACACCGCCTAGGACGGTTTGGAGAGCAGTTCTTC	CATSEHRLGRFGEQFF
few	TRBV5-5	-	TRBJ2-7	15	TGTGCCAGCAGGGCTTGGGGTACAGAAATGTACGAGCAGTACTTC	CASRAWGTEMYEQYF
-	TRBV3-1	-	TRBJ1-5	14	TGTGCCAGCTGCCAAGGAGCGAGTAGTCAGCCCCAGCATTTT	CASCQGASSQPQHF
-	TRBV7-8	-	TRBJ1-5	8	TGTGCCAGCAGAGAAAGGCGTTTT	CASRERRF
-	TRBV2	TRBD1	TRBJ1-5	18	TGTGCCAGCAGTGGACAGGGGGGGGGAAAAAGAAGCAATCAGCCCCAGCATTTT	CASSGQGGGKRSNQPQHF
-	TRBV5-4	-	TRBJ2-3	12	TGTGCCAGCAGCTTGCAGGGGAATGCGCAGTATTTT	CASSLQGNAQYF
-	TRBV20-1	TRBD1	TRBJ1-1	13	TGCAGTGCCCTAGACAGGGAATCCACTGAAGCTTTCTTT	CSALDRESTEAFF
-	TRBV7-2	-	TRBJ2-5	15	TGTGCCAGCAGCCTTGGACAGGGAGGGCGAGAGACCCAGTACTTC	CASSLGQGGRETQYF
few	TRBV5-1	TRBD2	TRBJ2-7	16	TGCGCCAGCAGCCCTCAACTAGCGGGGGCCTCCTACGAGCAGTACTTC	CASSPQLAGASYEQYF
once	TRBV20-1	-	TRBJ2-5	14	TGCAGTGCTAGAGACCCAGGGTTGGGGGAGACCCAGTACTTC	CSARDPGLGETQYF
-	TRBV7-6	TRBD2	TRBJ2-2	15	TGTGCCAGCCGCGGACTAGCGGGAGATACCGGGGAGCTGTTTTTT	CASRGLAGDTGELFF
-	TRBV9	-	TRBJ2-2	16	TGTGCCAGCAGCGTGCAGGATGTGGCTCCCACCGGGGAGCTGTTTTTT	CASSVQDVAPTGELFF
few	TRBV7-3	-	TRBJ1-1	14	TGTGCCAGCAGACCCGACAGCCTGAACACTGAAGCTTTCTTT	CASRPDSLNTEAFF
-	TRBV14	-	TRBJ1-4	14	TGTGCCAGCAGCCAAGTGGGAGTTGGGGAAAAACTGTTTTTT	CASSQVGVGEKLFF